The 25 T cell receptor beta chains below all came from one sample that was sequenced in a study of blood T cell repertoires in COVID-19. This table comes from immunoSEQ multiplex PCR, and its TCRdb copy is limited to in-frame clones, with some not included. The data show roughly 380,000 clones, more than 75% seen once. The sequencing sample was made of PBMCs or T cells enriched from blood (not recorded which). The receptors here all came from a woman younger than 45 who had recovered from COVID-19.

Only a few counts were recorded for this clone. The J gene is TRBJ1-3, the V gene TRBV11-2; TRBD1 matches 11 bases. The CDR3 covers 18 residues. The ends lost 6 bases at V and 4 bases at J; junction bases unmatched: 14. Germline CDR1 is SGHAT and CDR2 is FQNNGV. The CDR3 protein is CASSLGWTGGLWGNTIYF. The CDR3 DNA is TGTGCCAGCAGTTTGGGATGGACAGGGGGCCTTTGGGGAAACACCATATATTTT.

This clone was observed a single time. The rearrangement joins TRBV7-9 to TRBJ1-4; the D gene is possibly TRBD1 (5 bases). Trimming removed 4 bases at V and 0 bases at J, with 15 bases between. CDR1 and CDR2 (germline): SEHNR, FQNEAQ (reference sequence). This CDR3 comprises 17 residues. The CDR3 bases are TGTGCCAGCAGCTCAAGGGGCCTGACAGCAACTAATGAAAAACTGTTTTTT. Its protein product is CASSSRGLTATNEKLFF.

The chain employs TRBV2 and TRBJ1-3; tentatively, D is TRBD1 (5 bases). In germline, CDR1 is SNHLY, CDR2 FYNNEI. The CDR3 has 14 residues. Trimming shortened V by 6 bases and J by 2 bases, and 11 bases separated the two germline ends. This CDR3 reads CASSGGETGNTIYF. CDR3 bases: TGTGCCAGCAGCGGGGGAGAGACTGGAAACACCATATATTTT.

The chain uses TRBV5-4 and TRBJ2-3; 7 positions agree with TRBD1. Germline V gene lookup returns CDR1 SGHNT and CDR2 YYREEE (reference sequence). The CDR3 consists of 15 residues. J lost 4 bases, V lost 0 bases, and 5 bases had no gene match. CDR3 nucleotide sequence: TGTGCCAGCAGCTTGGACAGGGGCCTGCCAGATACGCAGTATTTT. This encodes CASSLDRGLPDTQYF.

The chain carries TRBV5-4 and TRBJ1-2; D uncertain. The V end was cut by 4 bases, the J end by 4 bases, with 14 bases between. The CDR3 contains 14 residues. Germline lookup yields CDR1 SGHNT and CDR2 YYREEE (reference sequence). The CDR3 protein is CASSPSLPLYGYTF. DNA for the CDR3: TGTGCCAGCAGCCCTAGTTTACCCCTCTATGGCTACACCTTC.

The rearrangement links TRBV7-9 to TRBJ2-1, with TRBD2 matching 8 bases. CDR3 length: 15 amino acids. Germline CDR1 SEHNR, CDR2 FQNEAQ (reference sequence). V shed 5 bases and J 4 bases; nucleotides not matched to a gene: 7. The CDR3 coding sequence is TGTGCCAGCAGCCGCGGAGCGGGGGTATACAATGAGCAGTTCTTC. Protein: CASSRGAGVYNEQFF.

This clone was seen a single time. The chain carries TRBV27 and TRBJ2-1; 10 bases map to TRBD1. From germline, CDR1 is MNHEY and CDR2 SMNVEV (reference sequence). There are 16 residues in the CDR3. The V gene end was trimmed by 3 bases and the J gene end by 1 base; junction bases not matched to a gene: 3. Here the CDR3 DNA reads TGTGCCAGCAGTTTTTCGGGACAGGGGTCCTACAATGAGCAGTTCTTC. This encodes CASSFSGQGSYNEQFF.

This chain links TRBV21-1 with TRBJ2-7; the table's D gene call, TRBD2, was not cross checked with the DNA. TRBV21-1 is a documented pseudogene. The CDR3 sequence is 16 residues long. The CDR3 is CASSREASSRDCEQYF. The CDR3 DNA sequence: TGTGCCAGCAGCAGAGAGGCCAGCTCACGGGACTGCGAGCAGTACTTC.

The rearrangement links TRBV6-5 to TRBJ1-2, with 8 bases identical to TRBD1. Germline CDR1 and CDR2: MNHEY and SVGAGI. The CDR3 extends over 13 amino acids. Unmatched junction bases numbered 4, after V lost 2 bases and J lost 8 bases. In DNA, the CDR3 is TGTGCCAGCAGTTACCGGGACAGGCACGGCTACACCTTC. It encodes CASSYRDRHGYTF.

The rearrangement links TRBV7-2 to TRBJ2-7; 7 bases are shared with TRBD2. V lost 4 bases and J lost 3; bases outside the gene matches: 9. The CDR3 is made up of 15 amino acids. CDR1 and CDR2 from the germline V gene are SGHTA and FQGNSA. The CDR3 region has the DNA TGTGCCAGCAGCTCAGGCTGGGAGGGGATCTACGAGCAGTACTTC. It encodes CASSSGWEGIYEQYF.

This chain links TRBV7-9 with TRBJ2-7, with 10 bases fitting TRBD1. The V and J ends lost 5 bases and 7 bases, in that order; junction bases with no gene match: 8. Germline V lookup: CDR1 SEHNR, CDR2 FQNEAQ (reference sequence). This CDR3 is 14 amino acids long. The CDR3 DNA sequence: TGTGCCAGCAGCCAAGGACAGGGGGTGAGGGAGCAGTACTTC. Its translation is CASSQGQGVREQYF. Together with reference TRBV7-9 and TRBJ2-7, the CDR3 gives the full variable domain: DTGVSQNPRHKITKRGQNVTFRCDPISEHNRLYWYRQTLGQGPEFLTYFQNEAQLEKSRLLSDRFSAERPKGSFSTLEIQRTEQGDSAMYLCASSQGQGVREQYFGPGTRLTVT.

The chain links TRBV7-2 to TRBJ2-2; D gene ambiguous. The CDR3 is 14 residues long. Germline V gene sequence: CDR1 SGHTA, CDR2 FQGNSA. The V end was cut by 5 bases, the J end by 6 bases, with 13 bases between. Written as DNA, the CDR3 is TGTGCCAGCAGCCCAGCGTGGAGAGCCGGGGAGCTGTTTTTT. Translating gives CASSPAWRAGELFF.

The chain recombines TRBV18 with TRBJ1-5; D gene ambiguous. Germline CDR1 KGHSH, CDR2 LQKENI. The V gene lost 0 bases and the J gene lost 4 bases, with 16 bases spanning the gap. CDR3 length equals 17 residues. As DNA, the CDR3 is TGTGCCAGCTCACCACCGGGGTCCGTGGGAGGAAATCAGCCCCAGCATTTT. It is translated as CASSPPGSVGGNQPQHF.

The rearrangement links TRBV5-1 to TRBJ2-1, with TRBD2 matching over 7 bases. The CDR3 has 18 residues. The trim removed 7 bases at V and 0 bases at J, leaving 16 bases unmatched. Germline V gene sequence: CDR1 SGHRS, CDR2 YFSETQ. CDR3 in amino acids: CASGSREVSPSSYNEQFF. The DNA of the CDR3 is TGCGCCAGCGGCAGCCGGGAGGTTAGCCCCAGCTCCTACAATGAGCAGTTCTTC.

The rearrangement uses TRBV5-6 and TRBJ2-3; 10 nucleotides line up with TRBD2. The V gene end was trimmed by 4 bases and the J gene end by 0 bases; junction bases not matched to a gene: 5. The CDR3 sequence is 16 residues long. In germline, CDR1 is SGHDT, CDR2 YYEEEE. CDR3 in amino acids: CASSRLAGSSTDTQYF. The CDR3 nucleotides read TGTGCCAGCAGCCGACTAGCGGGCAGTAGCACAGATACGCAGTATTTT.

The gene calls are TRBV13 and TRBJ1-1; D is unclear. Between the trimmed V and J ends, which lost 1 base and 10 bases, there was a span of 10 bases. Germline V gene sequence: CDR1 PRHDT, CDR2 FYEKMQ (reference sequence). The CDR3 has 12 residues. The CDR3 DNA is TGTGCCAGCAGCTTAGCCCACCGAGGAGCTTTCTTT. It encodes CASSLAHRGAFF.

This rearrangement joins TRBV27 to TRBJ2-1; TRBD2 matches 11 bases. This CDR3 is 15 amino acids long. Germline V CDR1 and CDR2: MNHEY, SMNVEV (reference sequence). The ends lost 8 bases at V and 7 bases at J; junction bases unmatched: 10. The chain's CDR3 is CASGILAGAINEQFF. The CDR3 region has the DNA TGTGCCAGCGGAATACTAGCGGGAGCAATAAATGAGCAGTTCTTC.

For the CDR3, the DNA is TGTGCCAGCAGCCGACGATCAGGGGATTCCTATAATTCACCCCTCCACTTT. Amino acids: CASSRRSGDSYNSPLHF. This chain joins TRBV5-5 and TRBJ1-6, with D perhaps TRBD1 (6 bases). Deletions cut 4 bases from V and 1 base from J, with 15 bases between. The CDR3 extends over 17 amino acids. Germline assignment: CDR1 SGHKS and CDR2 YYEKEE (reference sequence). The complete variable domain, with remaining parts taken from reference TRBV5-5 and TRBJ1-6, reads DAGVTQSPTHLIKTRGQQVTLRCSPISGHKSVSWYQQVLGQGPQFIFQYYEKEERGRGNFPDRFSARQFPNYSSELNVNALLLGDSALYLCASSRRSGDSYNSPLHFGNGTRLTVT.

The chain carries TRBV7-6 and TRBJ2-2; TRBD2 agrees at 8 bases. CDR1 is SGHVS and CDR2 is FNYEAQ in the germline V gene. The V gene end was trimmed by 5 bases and the J gene end by 4 bases; junction bases not matched to a gene: 9. The CDR3 covers 16 residues. The chain's CDR3 is CASSTPGRALTGELFF. CDR3 DNA: TGTGCCAGCAGCACCCCCGGGAGGGCGCTCACCGGGGAGCTGTTTTTT.

The rearrangement joins TRBV5-6 to TRBJ2-2; 10 nucleotides align to TRBD1. This CDR3 spans 16 amino acids. J lost 5 bases, V lost 3 bases, and 7 bases had no gene match. The germline V gene encodes CDR1 SGHDT and CDR2 YYEEEE. For the CDR3, the DNA is TGTGCCAGCAGCTCGACAGGGGGCGCGGGTACCGGGGAGCTGTTTTTT. This gives the protein CASSSTGGAGTGELFF.

This chain joins TRBV2 and TRBJ1-5; 9 bases align to TRBD1. CDR1 is SNHLY and CDR2 is FYNNEI in the germline V gene. The length of the CDR3 is 14 residues. J was trimmed by 5 bases and V by 6 bases; bases with no gene match: 5. The CDR3 protein is CASSGDRDYQPQHF. In DNA, the CDR3 is TGTGCCAGCAGCGGGGACAGGGACTATCAGCCCCAGCATTTT.

The genes are TRBV5-1 and TRBJ2-5, with 10 bases identical to TRBD1. Per germline, CDR1 SGHRS and CDR2 YFSETQ. Trimming cost V 2 bases and J 4 bases; bases outside gene matches: 8. The CDR3 is 16 residues long. CDR3 in amino acids: CASSFSTGGWGETQYF. The CDR3 DNA is TGCGCCAGCAGCTTCTCGACAGGGGGCTGGGGAGAGACCCAGTACTTC.

This sequence joins TRBV27 and TRBJ1-6; 7 bases agree with TRBD1. The CDR3 consists of 15 residues. CDR1 and CDR2 from the germline V gene are MNHEY and SMNVEV (reference sequence). V shed 3 bases and J 5 bases; nucleotides not matched to a gene: 4. The CDR3 spells CASSFLQGNNSPLHF. Written as DNA, the CDR3 is TGTGCCAGCAGTTTTTTACAGGGGAATAATTCACCCCTCCACTTT.

This clone has just a few counts. CDR3 sequence: CASSIVPPGYQPQHF. The CDR3 nucleotides are TGTGCCAGTAGTATAGTCCCCCCCGGGTATCAGCCCCAGCATTTT. The chain couples TRBV19 to TRBJ1-5; D not certain. The CDR3 sequence is 15 residues long. The V end lost 1 base, the J end lost 5 bases, and 12 bases lay between the germline ends. Germline values: CDR1 LNHDA, CDR2 SQIVND (reference sequence).

V is TRBV7-9 and J is TRBJ1-5; D is uncertain. The CDR3 loop spans 12 amino acids. Trimming stripped 3 bases from V and 4 bases from J, with 4 bases between. Germline loops: CDR1 SEHNR, CDR2 FQNEAQ (reference sequence). In DNA, the CDR3 is TGTGCCAGCAGCTTCCGTAATCAGCCCCAGCATTTT. As protein: CASSFRNQPQHF.